A single sample is the source of the 25 T cell receptor beta chains below, sequenced in a study of T cells in Graves' hyperthyroidism and ophthalmopathy. RNA transcripts yielded amplified TCR beta CDR3 regions. The HTBI set primed first-round TCR CDR3 RT-PCR. TCRdb recomputed calls from the multiplex PCR reads with MiXCR, one row per CDR3 protein. The repertoire holds hundreds of thousands of distinct CDR3 sequences, roughly 14% seen once, with more than 5% in the top ten. Sequencing was done on a sample of blood. All receptors derive from a woman aged 25 to 45 with Graves' hyperthyroidism that later progressed to Graves' ophthalmopathy.

In its sample, this clonotype was seen many times. This chain links TRBV12-3 or TRBV12-4 with TRBJ1-2; the D gene is possibly TRBD1 (5 bases). V lost 3 bases and J lost 10, with 24 bases in between. The CDR3 is 16 residues long. The CDR3 DNA sequence: TGTGCCAGCAGTTTTATGGCGGGGAGGGGCTCGGTTGACTACACCTTC. Translating gives CASSFMAGRGSVDYTF.

There are a few counts of this clonotype. A read error may explain this, as a much larger clone is one base away. This chain links TRBV27 with TRBJ1-5; 7 nucleotides align to TRBD1. Trimming at V came to 5 bases and at J to 6 bases, leaving 13 bases not matched to a gene. The CDR3 is made up of 16 amino acids. From germline, CDR1 is MNHEY and CDR2 SMNVEV (reference sequence). CDR3 coding DNA: TGTGCCAGCAGTCCCGGGGCAGGGGGAAGTAGTCAGCCCCAGCATTTT. Its translation: CASSPGAGGSSQPQHF.

V usage is TRBV7-9 and J usage is TRBJ1-1; weak D call: TRBD1 (5 bases). CDR3 size: 15 residues. Per germline, CDR1 SEHNR and CDR2 FQNEAQ (reference sequence). V lost 5 bases, J lost 0 bases, and 13 bases lay in between. The CDR3 bases are TGTGCCAGCAGCGACGATTGGACATTGAACACTGAAGCTTTCTTT. As protein: CASSDDWTLNTEAFF. The whole variable domain, filled in from reference TRBV7-9 and TRBJ1-1, reads DTGVSQNPRHKITKRGQNVTFRCDPISEHNRLYWYRQTLGQGPEFLTYFQNEAQLEKSRLLSDRFSAERPKGSFSTLEIQRTEQGDSAMYLCASSDDWTLNTEAFFGQGTRLTVV.

This clonotype was recorded many times. V is TRBV5-1 and J is TRBJ2-7; 9 nucleotides align to TRBD1. The V and J ends lost 7 bases and 6 bases, in that order; junction bases with no gene match: 11. Germline V gene sequence: CDR1 SGHRS, CDR2 YFSETQ. CDR3 length: 14 residues. The CDR3 sequence: CASEPTGGLAEQYF. For the CDR3, the DNA is TGCGCCAGCGAACCTACAGGGGGCCTCGCCGAGCAGTACTTC.

This clonotype was seen more than once but under ten times. V is TRBV4-1 and J is TRBJ1-5; TRBD1 is a possible D gene (6 bases). CDR1 is MGHRA and CDR2 is YSYEKL in the germline V gene. Trimming took off 3 bases at V and 3 bases at J, with 15 bases between the two ends. This CDR3 has 16 amino acids. CDR3 sequence reads: CASSQDTGTPNQPQHF. The CDR3 nucleotides are TGCGCCAGCAGCCAGGATACCGGGACACCCAATCAGCCCCAGCATTTT.

The table lists this clonotype with a few counts. V is TRBV4-3 and J is TRBJ2-7; D might be TRBD2 (6 bases). CDR3 length equals 15 residues. The germline gives CDR1 LGHNA, CDR2 YSLEER. The V end lost 0 bases, the J end lost 3 bases, and 12 bases lay between the germline ends. CDR3 nucleotide sequence: TGCGCCAGCAGCCAAGATCGGTGGAGGGGCTACGAGCAGTACTTC. It codes for CASSQDRWRGYEQYF.

This clonotype was seen many times. CDR3 bases: TGTGCCAGCTTCGAGACTAGCGGGGGTAATGAGCAGTTCTTC. Residues: CASFETSGGNEQFF. The rearrangement uses TRBV18 and TRBJ2-1; 12 bases agree with TRBD2. Germline V CDR1 and CDR2: KGHSH, LQKENI. The CDR3 has 14 residues. With 7 bases clipped from V and 7 bases from J, the junction kept 5 bases outside the gene matches.

This clonotype was counted a few times. The chain joins TRBV18 to TRBJ2-7; TRBD2 matches at 12 bases. V lost 5 bases, J lost 0 bases, and 2 bases stayed unmatched. Germline V CDR1 and CDR2: KGHSH, LQKENI. CDR3 length: 15 residues. CDR3 coding DNA: TGTGCCAGCTCATCGACTAGCGGGAGCTCCTACGAGCAGTACTTC. Protein sequence: CASSSTSGSSYEQYF.

This clonotype has ten or more counts. The chain links TRBV2 to TRBJ2-1, with D maybe TRBD1 (5 bases). Germline V lookup: CDR1 SNHLY, CDR2 FYNNEI. The CDR3 contains 15 residues. The V end was cut by 4 bases, the J end by 7 bases, with 17 bases between. The DNA of the CDR3 is TGTGCCAGCAGTGTGGACATCCCCTCCGGTAATGAGCAGTTCTTC. This encodes CASSVDIPSGNEQFF.

The gene calls are TRBV7-3 and TRBJ2-2; D is perhaps TRBD1 (6 bases). V lost 4 bases and J 3 bases, leaving 12 bases between the germline ends. Germline-derived CDR1 and CDR2 are SGHTA and FQGTGA. The CDR3 is 15 residues long. CDR3 residues: CASSSKDRHTGELFF. CDR3 in DNA: TGTGCCAGCAGCTCCAAGGACAGACACACCGGGGAGCTGTTTTTT.

V usage is TRBV28 and J usage is TRBJ2-7, with 7 nucleotides matching TRBD1. The CDR3 sequence is 13 residues long. Germline values: CDR1 MDHEN, CDR2 SYDVKM. Losses at the gene ends were 10 bases for V and 2 bases for J; bases not matched to a gene: 8. CDR3: CATETGSTYEQYF. The CDR3 bases are TGTGCCACCGAGACAGGGTCAACCTACGAGCAGTACTTC. The entire variable domain, with the rest obtained from reference TRBV28 and TRBJ2-7, is as follows: DVKVTQSSRYLVKRTGEKVFLECVQDMDHENMFWYRQDPGLGLRLIYFSYDVKMKEKGDIPEGYSVSREKKERFSLILESASTNQTSMYLCATETGSTYEQYFGPGTRLTVT.

In its sample, this clonotype was seen once. V usage is TRBV9 and J usage is TRBJ2-5; 8 nucleotides match TRBD1. CDR3 length: 16 residues. CDR1 SGDLS and CDR2 YYNGEE come from the germline V gene. With V trimmed by 7 bases and J by 1 base, 12 bases remained unmatched. The CDR3 region is CASSQSGQGLQETQYF. The CDR3 bases are TGTGCCAGCTCACAGTCCGGACAGGGCCTCCAAGAGACCCAGTACTTC.

This clonotype was recorded at least ten times. The chain employs TRBV27 and TRBJ2-7, with 7 positions matching TRBD1. The V segment lost 4 bases and the J segment 3 bases; nucleotides outside the gene matches: 21. The germline gives CDR1 MNHEY, CDR2 SMNVEV (reference sequence). This CDR3 spans 19 amino acids. CDR3 nucleotides: TGTGCCAGCAGTTCATCGACGGGACAGAGGATACCAATAAACTACGAGCAGTACTTC. Protein product: CASSSSTGQRIPINYEQYF.

The chain links TRBV28 to TRBJ2-2; D not certain. This CDR3 has 13 amino acids. V lost 6 bases to trimming and J lost 5 bases, with 10 bases between them. Germline CDR1 MDHEN, CDR2 SYDVKM. The CDR3 loop reads CASRVPRTGELFF. The CDR3 nucleotides read TGTGCCAGCAGGGTCCCGAGAACCGGGGAGCTGTTTTTT.

This clonotype has just a few counts. The V gene is TRBV15, the J gene TRBJ2-7, with D maybe TRBD1 (6 bases). V was cut by 0 bases and J by 2 bases, with 8 bases left in between. Germline-derived CDR1 and CDR2 are LNHNV and YYDKDF (reference sequence). CDR3 length equals 14 residues. The CDR3 nucleotides read TGTGCCACCAGCAGAGATAAGGGGGCCTACGAGCAGTACTTC. Amino acid sequence: CATSRDKGAYEQYF.

There are many counts of this clonotype. The chain carries TRBV6-1 and TRBJ2-5; 13 bases are a match to TRBD2. The length of the CDR3 is 16 residues. The ends lost 6 bases at V and 6 bases at J; junction bases unmatched: 10. Germline V gene data show CDR1 as MNHNS and CDR2 as SASEGT. The CDR3 DNA is TGTGCCAGCAGAAGACTAGCGGGAGGTCGGGGGAAGACCCAGTACTTC. The encoded protein is CASRRLAGGRGKTQYF.

This clonotype has a handful of counts. The chain employs TRBV4-1 and TRBJ1-5; D gene unclear. V was pared by 0 bases and J by 0 bases, with 9 bases between. Germline CDR1 and CDR2: MGHRA and YSYEKL. The CDR3 contains 16 residues. CDR3 bases: TGCGCCAGCAGCCAAGATCCCGGGGTTAGCAATCAGCCCCAGCATTTT. Translating it yields CASSQDPGVSNQPQHF.

Many counts were recorded for this clonotype. The chain links TRBV6-2 or TRBV6-3 to TRBJ1-2, with D possibly TRBD1 on 6 matching bases. CDR1 is MNHEY, CDR2 SVGEGT, per germline. This CDR3 is built from 14 residues. Between the trimmed V and J ends, which lost 3 bases and 0 bases, there was a span of 8 bases. The CDR3 DNA is TGTGCCAGCAGTTATGAGGGGGCTAACTATGGCTACACCTTC. As protein: CASSYEGANYGYTF.

With regard to this clonotype: A much larger clone differs from this one at a single base, so this may be a read error. The chain joins TRBV13 to TRBJ2-7, with 10 nucleotides matching TRBD1. The CDR3 loop spans 14 amino acids. Germline V lookup: CDR1 PRHDT, CDR2 FYEKMQ (reference sequence). CDR3 DNA: TGTGCCAGCGGCTTCGGGACAGGGGCCGGGGAGCAGTACTTC. This encodes CASGFGTGAGEQYF.

This clonotype has a count of ten or more. The chain joins TRBV28 to TRBJ2-5, with 12 bases that match TRBD2. J was trimmed by 5 bases and V by 6 bases; bases with no gene match: 4. Germline V CDR1 and CDR2: MDHEN, SYDVKM. CDR3 length: 14 amino acids. CDR3 loop: CASRTSGRGETQYF. CDR3 in DNA: TGTGCCAGCAGGACTAGCGGGAGAGGGGAGACCCAGTACTTC.

This clonotype has ten or more counts. An end of the junction does not agree with germline; a read error may underlie this. The chain is built from TRBV5-1 and TRBJ2-5; 7 positions agree with TRBD2. Germline-derived CDR1 and CDR2 are SGHRS and YFSETQ. The CDR3 loop spans 12 amino acids. CDR3: CASSLAGETQYF. DNA of the CDR3: TGTGCCAGCAGCTTAGCGGGAGAGACCCAGTACTTC.

The V and J genes are TRBV12-3 or TRBV12-4 and TRBJ1-5, with TRBD1 as a possible D gene (5 bases). The length of the CDR3 is 14 residues. Deletions cut 0 bases from V and 6 bases from J, with 9 bases between. The CDR3 region is CASSLAQGPQPQHF. The CDR3, as DNA: TGTGCCAGCAGTTTAGCCCAGGGTCCTCAGCCCCAGCATTTT.

This clonotype has at least ten counts. V gene TRBV20-1 combines with J gene TRBJ2-3; tentatively, D is TRBD1 (5 bases). V gave up 0 bases and J gave up 1 base, with 11 bases separating them. The germline gives CDR1 DFQATT, CDR2 SNEGSKA (reference sequence). The CDR3 extends over 15 amino acids. CDR3 region: CSARDRDLGTDTQYF. The CDR3 DNA sequence: TGCAGTGCTAGAGACAGGGATCTTGGCACAGATACGCAGTATTTT.

This clonotype has a count of ten or more. The V and J genes are TRBV29-1 and TRBJ1-1, with no clear D. Trimming shortened V by 2 bases and J by 0 bases, and 4 bases separated the two germline ends. Germline assignment: CDR1 SQVTM and CDR2 ANQGSEA. The CDR3 has 12 amino acids. The CDR3 region has the DNA TGCAGCGTTGAACGGATGAACACTGAAGCTTTCTTT. Its translation: CSVERMNTEAFF.

J is TRBJ1-1 and V is TRBV14; maybe TRBD1 (6 bases). V was clipped by 4 bases and J by 4 bases, with 13 bases between them. CDR3 length: 14 residues. CDR1 SGHDN and CDR2 FVKESK come from the germline V gene. In DNA form, the CDR3 reads TGTGCCAGCAGCCCGAGGGGGGGAGGCACTGAAGCTTTCTTT. This codes for CASSPRGGGTEAFF.